The sequence of this T cell receptor (beta chain) was determined in a study of blood T cells in healthy people across ages. Study findings and constraints: Long-lived donors exceeded aged donors in naive CD4+ cells and diversity. Estimates based on one million T cells were treated as lower bounds.

Sample-barcoded 5' priming and a J-beta primer mix drove a second PCR of about 7 to 12 cycles. Every single cDNA molecule received a tag from a template-switch adaptor with 12 random nucleotides. TCRdb independently ran MiXCR on the 5' RACE reads; one entry per CDR3 protein. The table lists 660,000 or so distinct CDR3 sequences, under 70% of them singletons. The length of the CDR3 is 15 residues. Germline-derived CDR1 and CDR2 are MNHEY and SVGEGT. With V trimmed by 6 bases and J by 0 bases, 6 bases remained unmatched. Concerning this clonotype itself: Its matching antigen is unknown.

Sequencing input: blood. The V gene is TRBV6-2 or TRBV6-3, the J gene TRBJ2-7; TRBD2 matches at 9 bases. The origin of this receptor is a man aged 60 to 75 in good health. CDR3 nucleotides: TGTGCCAGCAGACCACGGACTAGCGTCTCCTACGAGCAGTACTTC. It specifies CASRPRTSVSYEQYF.